A selection of T cell receptor beta chains follows, all from one sample in a study of OX40 agonist ivuxolimab in advanced cancers. Sequencing used immunoSEQ multiplex PCR; TCRdb keeps in-frame clones, though not all of them. The repertoire consists of 40,000 to 45,000 clones, with 75% to 90% occurring once and the leading ten covering about 10%. The sequenced sample was CD4+ or CD8+ T cells sorted from blood, obtained in a trial of the OX40 agonist ivuxolimab. The receptors shown here come from an adult with an advanced solid tumor such as melanoma, head and neck, liver or kidney cancer. Each CDR3 is given with its conserved first and last residue. Each record gives: D gene, J gene, V gene, CDR3 protein, CDR3 DNA. A D gene is named only where the DNA matches it firmly.

>NA|TRBJ1-1|TRBV11-2
CASNLGPNTEAFF
TGTGCCAGCAACTTAGGACCCAACACTGAAGCTTTCTTT
>NA|TRBJ2-1|TRBV7-3
CASSLRPSPTGGGRYNEQFF
TGTGCCAGCAGCTTAAGACCCTCCCCGACCGGGGGCGGGCGCTACAATGAGCAGTTCTTC
>NA|TRBJ1-5|TRBV5-1
CASSLGGGVGQPQHF
TGCGCCAGCAGCTTGGGAGGGGGTGTGGGCCAGCCCCAGCATTTT
>NA|TRBJ2-7|TRBV6-6
CASSPGRAYEQYF
TGTGCCAGCAGCCCGGGGCGGGCCTACGAGCAGTACTTC
>TRBD1|TRBJ2-7|TRBV5-4
CASSLAGQGMVEQYF
TGTGCCAGCAGCTTGGCCGGACAGGGAATGGTCGAGCAGTACTTC
>NA|TRBJ1-1|TRBV5-1
CASSLASGGTEAFF
TGCGCCAGCAGCTTGGCCAGTGGGGGCACTGAAGCTTTCTTT
>TRBD1|TRBJ2-1|TRBV28
CASLSWTGGGDEQFF
TGTGCCAGCCTCTCGTGGACAGGGGGCGGAGATGAGCAGTTCTTC
>TRBD1|TRBJ1-1|TRBV7-2
CASSFSGGEAFF
TGTGCCAGCAGCTTTTCAGGGGGCGAAGCTTTCTTT
>NA|TRBJ2-4|TRBV7-9
CASSLSENLAKNIQYF
TGTGCCAGCAGCTTATCCGAAAATCTAGCCAAAAACATTCAGTACTTC
>NA|TRBJ2-7|TRBV7-2
CASSQTVPGEQYF
TGTGCCAGCAGCCAGACAGTTCCGGGCGAGCAGTACTTC
>TRBD1|TRBJ1-1|TRBV11-2
CASSLGGRGRGTEAFF
TGTGCCAGCAGCTTAGGGGGCAGGGGGCGAGGCACTGAAGCTTTCTTT
>NA|TRBJ1-5|TRBV19
CASSMSRDQPQHF
TGTGCCAGTAGTATGTCCAGGGATCAGCCCCAGCATTTT
>NA|TRBJ2-1|TRBV14
CASSQAWTAGPTSEQFF
TGTGCCAGCAGCCAAGCCTGGACGGCGGGACCAACTTCTGAGCAGTTCTTC
>NA|TRBJ2-7|TRBV28
CASSTPWTGVWDEQYF
TGTGCCAGCAGTACGCCTTGGACCGGGGTTTGGGACGAGCAGTACTTC
>TRBD1|TRBJ2-2|TRBV7-3
CASSLIQGAGELFF
TGTGCCAGCAGCTTAATACAGGGGGCCGGGGAGCTGTTTTTT
>TRBD2|TRBJ2-7|TRBV5-5
CASSLVVGSGVYEQYF
TGTGCCAGCAGCTTGGTGGTTGGTAGCGGGGTCTACGAGCAGTACTTC
>NA|TRBJ2-7|TRBV7-2
CASSLRQQVSYEQYF
TGTGCCAGCAGCTTAAGACAGCAAGTCTCCTACGAGCAGTACTTC